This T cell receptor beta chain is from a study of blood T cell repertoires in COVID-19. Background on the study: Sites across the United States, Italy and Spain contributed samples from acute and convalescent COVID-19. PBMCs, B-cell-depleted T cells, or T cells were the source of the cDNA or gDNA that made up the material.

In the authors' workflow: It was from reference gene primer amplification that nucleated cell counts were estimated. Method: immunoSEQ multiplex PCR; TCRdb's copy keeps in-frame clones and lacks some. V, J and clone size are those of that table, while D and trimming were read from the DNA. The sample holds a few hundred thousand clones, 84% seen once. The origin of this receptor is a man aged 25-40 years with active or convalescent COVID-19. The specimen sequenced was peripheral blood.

The CDR3 sequence is CAISAGDRAAPQPQHF. CDR3 bases: TGTGCCATCAGTGCTGGGGACAGAGCCGCCCCTCAGCCCCAGCATTTT. The chain carries TRBV10-3 and TRBJ1-5, with 7 bases matching TRBD1. Germline CDR1 is ENHRY and CDR2 is SYGVKD. Trimming took 4 bases from V and 6 from J; bases not matched to a gene: 12. This CDR3 has 16 amino acids.